Listed below are T cell receptor beta chains from one sample, sequenced in a study of T-cell memory formation after mild COVID-19. Each CDR3 protein is one row after TCRdb ran MiXCR on the 5' RACE reads. This table holds roughly 300,000 distinct CDR3 sequences, under 20% found once. Material for sequencing was PBMCs or a T cell subset sorted from them (not recorded which). These receptor sequences come from a man aged 18 to 30 who had mild COVID-19 (a few samples of this study predate the infection). Cell type and time point are not known. CDR3s include the opening cysteine and the closing phenylalanine or tryptophan. The order of the fields is J gene, V gene, CDR3 protein.

>TRBJ2-7|TRBV6-5
CASSDTGFEDYEQYF
>TRBJ1-6|TRBV7-9
CASSLHRGGNSPLHF
>TRBJ2-3|TRBV12-5
CASGPPTLLGRTDTQYF
>TRBJ1-1|TRBV7-9
CASSSQGQKEEAFF
>TRBJ1-6|TRBV9
CASRSDFSYNSPLHF
>TRBJ1-1|TRBV6-6
CASSYAQNTEAFF
>TRBJ1-2|TRBV20-1
CSATLQSDGYTF
>TRBJ2-5|TRBV10-3
CAITQELQETQYF
>TRBJ2-5|TRBV29-1
CSVAPGHPQYF
>TRBJ2-7|TRBV4-1
CASSQDWGSQEYF
>TRBJ1-1|TRBV4-3
CASSHPGQTNTEAFF
>TRBJ2-3|TRBV9
CASSVQGFSGDTQYF
>TRBJ1-1|TRBV6-6
CASSPIGGTEAFF
>TRBJ2-6|TRBV20-1
CSVQKGFSGANVLTF
>TRBJ2-3|TRBV29-1
CSVVRRGADTQYF
>TRBJ1-1|TRBV7-9
CASIQGSKREAFF
>TRBJ2-1|TRBV28
CASSRLAGGYNEQFF
>TRBJ2-3|TRBV12-3/TRBV12-4
CASILTGGRDTQYF
>TRBJ2-1|TRBV9
CASSVAGGIYNEQFF
>TRBJ1-6|TRBV4-3
CASSAKADSPLHF
>TRBJ1-2|TRBV6-5
CASGAVAYGYTF
>TRBJ1-2|TRBV4-3
CASSSTMVEYGYTF
>TRBJ2-7|TRBV6-5
CASRGVGFGEQYF
>TRBJ1-1|TRBV5-1
CASKEQGSVNTEAFF
>TRBJ2-3|TRBV2
CASPWSDTQYF
>TRBJ1-6|TRBV6-4
CASSFTGVSPLHF
>TRBJ1-2|TRBV9
CASSVVPGGGYTF
>TRBJ2-5|TRBV7-9
CASSFGPETQYF
>TRBJ2-7|TRBV4-1
CASSPSGQGYSYEQYF
>TRBJ2-3|TRBV7-3
CASSLSWGHGTDTQYF
>TRBJ1-1|TRBV7-2
CASSLRVGGTPTEAFF
>TRBJ2-3|TRBV7-9
CASSPAPGTSGDTDTQYF
>TRBJ2-3|TRBV10-2
CARESGAFTDTQYF
>TRBJ2-7|TRBV3-1
CASSQVLEGQYF
>TRBJ1-4|TRBV7-9
CASSFTGGNEKLFF
>TRBJ2-3|TRBV6-2/TRBV6-3
CASRRESTDTQYF
>TRBJ1-2|TRBV4-3
CASSQRPGGRGYTF
>TRBJ1-1|TRBV11-2
CASTAGKAEAFF
>TRBJ2-3|TRBV6-5
CASRGLETDTQYF
>TRBJ1-5|TRBV5-1
CASRQGGNQPQHF
>TRBJ2-2|TRBV6-5
CASRVRPGELFF
>TRBJ2-1|TRBV12-3/TRBV12-4
CASSFSPPTSAAISEQFF
>TRBJ1-5|TRBV7-9
CASSLAEKQPQHF
>TRBJ2-1|TRBV4-1
CASSHNPGLAVNEQFF
>TRBJ2-3|TRBV20-1
CSARMQGADTQYF
>TRBJ2-7|TRBV12-3/TRBV12-4
CASRPTASYEQYF
>TRBJ2-1|TRBV27
CASSLPGGGYNEQFF
>TRBJ2-5|TRBV4-2
CASSQDLASGGRYQETQYF